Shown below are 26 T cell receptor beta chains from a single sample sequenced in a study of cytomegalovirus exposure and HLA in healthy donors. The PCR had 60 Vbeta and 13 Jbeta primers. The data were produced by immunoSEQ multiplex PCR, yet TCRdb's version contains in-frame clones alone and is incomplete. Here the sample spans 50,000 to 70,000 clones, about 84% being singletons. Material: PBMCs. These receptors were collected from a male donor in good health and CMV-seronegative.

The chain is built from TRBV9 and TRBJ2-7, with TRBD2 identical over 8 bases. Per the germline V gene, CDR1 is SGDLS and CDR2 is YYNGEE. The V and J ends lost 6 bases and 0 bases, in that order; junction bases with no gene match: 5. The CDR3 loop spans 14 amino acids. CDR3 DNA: TGTGCCAGCAACCCCGGGGGGGCCTCCTACGAGCAGTACTTC. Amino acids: CASNPGGASYEQYF.

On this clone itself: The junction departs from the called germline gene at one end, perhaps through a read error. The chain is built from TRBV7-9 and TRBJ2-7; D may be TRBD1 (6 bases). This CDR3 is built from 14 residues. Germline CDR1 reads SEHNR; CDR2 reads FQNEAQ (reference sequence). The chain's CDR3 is CASSPEDSDYGQYF. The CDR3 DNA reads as TGTGCCAGCAGCCCTGAGGACAGTGACTACGGGCAGTACTTC.

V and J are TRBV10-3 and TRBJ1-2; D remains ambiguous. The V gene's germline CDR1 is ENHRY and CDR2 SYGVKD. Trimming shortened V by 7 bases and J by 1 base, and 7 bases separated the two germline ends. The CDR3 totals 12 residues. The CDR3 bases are TGTGCCATCACCCCCGGTAACTATGGCTACACCTTC. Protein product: CAITPGNYGYTF.

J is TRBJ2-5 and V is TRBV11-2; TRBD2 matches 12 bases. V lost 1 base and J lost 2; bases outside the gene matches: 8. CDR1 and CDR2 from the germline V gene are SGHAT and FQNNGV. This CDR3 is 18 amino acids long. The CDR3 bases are TGTGCCAGCAGCTTAGGACAGACTAGCGGGGGCCATCAAGAGACCCAGTACTTC. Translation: CASSLGQTSGGHQETQYF.

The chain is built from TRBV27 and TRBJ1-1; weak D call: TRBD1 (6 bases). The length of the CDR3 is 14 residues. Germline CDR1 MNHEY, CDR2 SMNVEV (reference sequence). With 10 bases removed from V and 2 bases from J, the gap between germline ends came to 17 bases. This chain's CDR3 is CATLPQGINTEAFF. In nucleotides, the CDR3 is TGTGCCACCCTGCCCCAGGGGATTAACACTGAAGCTTTCTTT.

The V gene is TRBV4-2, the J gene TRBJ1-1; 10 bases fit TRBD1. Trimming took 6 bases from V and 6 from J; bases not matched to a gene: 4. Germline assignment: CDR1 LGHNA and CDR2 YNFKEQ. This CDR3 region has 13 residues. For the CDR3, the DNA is TGTGCCAGCAGGGAGGGACAGGGGTCTGAAGCTTTCTTT. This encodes CASREGQGSEAFF.

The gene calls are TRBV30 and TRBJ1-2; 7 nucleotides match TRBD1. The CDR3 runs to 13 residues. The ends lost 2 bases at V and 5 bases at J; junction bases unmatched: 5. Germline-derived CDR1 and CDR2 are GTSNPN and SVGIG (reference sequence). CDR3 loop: CAWSQQGFYGYTF. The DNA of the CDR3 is TGTGCCTGGAGTCAACAGGGGTTTTATGGCTACACCTTC.

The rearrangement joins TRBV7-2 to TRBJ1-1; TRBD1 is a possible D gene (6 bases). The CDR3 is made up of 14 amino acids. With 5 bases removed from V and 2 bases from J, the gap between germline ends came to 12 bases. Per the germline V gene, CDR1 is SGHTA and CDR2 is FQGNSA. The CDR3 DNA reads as TGTGCCAGCAGCCCCGACAGGAGCAACACTGAAGCTTTCTTT. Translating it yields CASSPDRSNTEAFF.

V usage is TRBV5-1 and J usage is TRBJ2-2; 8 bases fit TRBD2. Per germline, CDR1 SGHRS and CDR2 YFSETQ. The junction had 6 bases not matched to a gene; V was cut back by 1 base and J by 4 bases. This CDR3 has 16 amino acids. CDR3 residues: CASSLSVRGGTGELFF. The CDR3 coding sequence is TGCGCCAGCAGCTTGTCCGTCCGGGGGGGCACCGGGGAGCTGTTTTTT.

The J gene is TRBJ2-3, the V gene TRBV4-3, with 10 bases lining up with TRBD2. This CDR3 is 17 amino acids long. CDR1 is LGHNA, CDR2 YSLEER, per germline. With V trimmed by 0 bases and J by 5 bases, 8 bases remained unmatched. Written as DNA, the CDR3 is TGCGCCAGCAGCCAAGATAGGCTAGCGGGGGTTCAAGATACGCAGTATTTT. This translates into CASSQDRLAGVQDTQYF.

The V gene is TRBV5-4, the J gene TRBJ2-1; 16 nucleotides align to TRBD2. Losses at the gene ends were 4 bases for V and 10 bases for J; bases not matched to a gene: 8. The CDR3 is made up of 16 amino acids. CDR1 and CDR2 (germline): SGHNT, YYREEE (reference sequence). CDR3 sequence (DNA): TGTGCCAGCAGCGCACCCGGGACTAGCGGGGGGGAAGAGCAGTTCTTC. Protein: CASSAPGTSGGEEQFF.

For the CDR3, the DNA is TGTGCCAGCAGCGTAGGAACAGGGCGGTCTATGAACACTGAAGCTTTCTTT. As protein: CASSVGTGRSMNTEAFF. This chain joins TRBV9 and TRBJ1-1; tentative D call: TRBD1 (6 bases). The CDR3 length is 17 residues. Germline CDR1 is SGDLS and CDR2 is YYNGEE. V was shortened by 0 bases and J by 0 bases, with 15 bases between the two germline ends.

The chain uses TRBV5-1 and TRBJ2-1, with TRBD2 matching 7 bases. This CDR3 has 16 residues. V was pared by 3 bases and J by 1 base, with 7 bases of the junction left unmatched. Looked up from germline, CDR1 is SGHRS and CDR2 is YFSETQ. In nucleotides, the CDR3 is TGCGCCAGCAGCTCCTTGGCGGGGGTATCCTACAATGAGCAGTTCTTC. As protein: CASSSLAGVSYNEQFF.

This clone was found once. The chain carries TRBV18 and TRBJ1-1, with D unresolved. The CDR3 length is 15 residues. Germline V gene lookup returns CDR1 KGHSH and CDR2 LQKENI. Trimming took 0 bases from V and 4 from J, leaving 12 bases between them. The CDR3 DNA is TGTGCCAGCTCACCACCAACAGCTGAACGCACTGAAGCTTTCTTT. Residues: CASSPPTAERTEAFF.

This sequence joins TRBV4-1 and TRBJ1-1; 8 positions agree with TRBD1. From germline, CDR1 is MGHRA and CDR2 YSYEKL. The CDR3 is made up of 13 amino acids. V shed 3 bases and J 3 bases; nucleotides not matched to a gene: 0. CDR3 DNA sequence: TGCGCCAGCAGCCAGACAGGGGACACTGAAGCTTTCTTT. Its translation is CASSQTGDTEAFF.

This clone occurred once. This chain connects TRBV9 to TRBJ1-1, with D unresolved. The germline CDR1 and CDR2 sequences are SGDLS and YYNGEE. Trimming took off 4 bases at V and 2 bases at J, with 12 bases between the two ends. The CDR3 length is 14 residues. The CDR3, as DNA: TGTGCCAGCAGCCCTCGGACGGGAAACACTGAAGCTTTCTTT. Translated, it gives CASSPRTGNTEAFF. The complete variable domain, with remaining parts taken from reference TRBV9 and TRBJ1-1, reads DSGVTQTPKHLITATGQRVTLRCSPRSGDLSVYWYQQSLDQGLQFLIQYYNGEERAKGNILERFSAQQFPDLHSELNLSSLELGDSALYFCASSPRTGNTEAFFGQGTRLTVV.

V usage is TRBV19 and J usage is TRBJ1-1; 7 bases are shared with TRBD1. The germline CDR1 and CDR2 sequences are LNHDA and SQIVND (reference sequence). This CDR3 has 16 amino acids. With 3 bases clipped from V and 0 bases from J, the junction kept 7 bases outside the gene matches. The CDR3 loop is CASSMRNRGLNTEAFF. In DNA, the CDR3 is TGTGCCAGTAGTATGCGGAACAGGGGACTGAACACTGAAGCTTTCTTT. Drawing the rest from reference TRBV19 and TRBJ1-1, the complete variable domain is DGGITQSPKYLFRKEGQNVTLSCEQNLNHDAMYWYRQDPGQGLRLIYYSQIVNDFQKGDIAEGYSVSREKKESFPLTVTSAQKNPTAFYLCASSMRNRGLNTEAFFGQGTRLTVV.

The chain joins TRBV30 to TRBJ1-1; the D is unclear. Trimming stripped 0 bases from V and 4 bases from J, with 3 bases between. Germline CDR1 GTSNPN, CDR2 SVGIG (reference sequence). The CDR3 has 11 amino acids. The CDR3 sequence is CAWSVSTEAFF. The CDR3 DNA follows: TGTGCCTGGAGTGTTAGCACTGAAGCTTTCTTT.

This chain's CDR3 is CASSREGGTEAFF. The CDR3 region has the DNA TGTGCCAGTAGCCGAGAGGGAGGGACTGAAGCTTTCTTT. This chain uses TRBV19 with TRBJ1-1, with D unclear. Trimming stripped 6 bases from V and 5 bases from J, with 13 bases between. In germline, CDR1 is LNHDA, CDR2 SQIVND (reference sequence). CDR3 length: 13 residues.

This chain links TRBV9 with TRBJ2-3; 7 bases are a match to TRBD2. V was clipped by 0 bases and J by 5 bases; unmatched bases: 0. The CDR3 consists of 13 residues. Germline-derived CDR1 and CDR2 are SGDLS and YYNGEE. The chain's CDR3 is CASSVGGGDTQYF. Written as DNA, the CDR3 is TGTGCCAGCAGCGTAGGGGGGGGAGATACGCAGTATTTT.

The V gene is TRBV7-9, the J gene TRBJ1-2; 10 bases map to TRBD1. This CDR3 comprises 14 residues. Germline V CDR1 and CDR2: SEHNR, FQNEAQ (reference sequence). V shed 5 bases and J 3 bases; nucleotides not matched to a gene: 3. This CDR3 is CASSPGQGDYGYTF. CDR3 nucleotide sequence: TGTGCCAGCAGCCCCGGACAGGGGGACTATGGCTACACCTTC.

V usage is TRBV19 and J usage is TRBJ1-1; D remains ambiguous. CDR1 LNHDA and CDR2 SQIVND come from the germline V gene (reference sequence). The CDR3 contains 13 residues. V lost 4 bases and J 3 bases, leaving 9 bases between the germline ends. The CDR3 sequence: CASSTQRDTEAFF. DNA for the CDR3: TGTGCCAGTAGTACTCAACGGGACACTGAAGCTTTCTTT.

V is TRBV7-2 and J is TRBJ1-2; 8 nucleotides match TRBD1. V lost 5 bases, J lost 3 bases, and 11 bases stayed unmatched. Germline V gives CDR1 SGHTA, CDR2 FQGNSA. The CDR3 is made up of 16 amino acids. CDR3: CASSLPSAGGDYGYTF. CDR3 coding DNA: TGTGCCAGCAGCCTTCCATCGGCAGGGGGCGACTATGGCTACACCTTC.

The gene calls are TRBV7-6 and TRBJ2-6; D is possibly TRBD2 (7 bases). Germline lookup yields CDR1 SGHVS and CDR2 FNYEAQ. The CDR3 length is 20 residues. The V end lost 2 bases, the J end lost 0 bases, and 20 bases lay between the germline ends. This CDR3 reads CASSLPFSGGGSSGANVLTF. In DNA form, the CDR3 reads TGTGCCAGCAGCTTACCATTTTCTGGCGGGGGCTCCTCTGGGGCCAACGTCCTGACTTTC.

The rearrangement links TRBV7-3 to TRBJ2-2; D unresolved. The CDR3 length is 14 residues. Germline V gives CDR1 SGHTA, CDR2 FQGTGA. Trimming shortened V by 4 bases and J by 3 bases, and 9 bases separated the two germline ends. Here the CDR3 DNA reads TGTGCCAGCAGCTCGCCCCGGGACACCGGGGAGCTGTTTTTT. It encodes CASSSPRDTGELFF. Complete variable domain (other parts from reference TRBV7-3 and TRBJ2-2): GAGVSQTPSNKVTEKGKYVELRCDPISGHTALYWYRQSLGQGPEFLIYFQGTGAADDSGLPNDRFFAVRPEGSVSTLKIQRTERGDSAVYLCASSSPRDTGELFFGEGSRLTVL.

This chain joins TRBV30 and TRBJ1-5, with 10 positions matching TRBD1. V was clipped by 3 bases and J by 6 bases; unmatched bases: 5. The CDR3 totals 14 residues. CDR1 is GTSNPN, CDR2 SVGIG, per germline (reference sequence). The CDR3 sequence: CAWSHGQGGQPQHF. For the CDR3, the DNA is TGTGCCTGGAGCCATGGACAGGGGGGTCAGCCCCAGCATTTT.